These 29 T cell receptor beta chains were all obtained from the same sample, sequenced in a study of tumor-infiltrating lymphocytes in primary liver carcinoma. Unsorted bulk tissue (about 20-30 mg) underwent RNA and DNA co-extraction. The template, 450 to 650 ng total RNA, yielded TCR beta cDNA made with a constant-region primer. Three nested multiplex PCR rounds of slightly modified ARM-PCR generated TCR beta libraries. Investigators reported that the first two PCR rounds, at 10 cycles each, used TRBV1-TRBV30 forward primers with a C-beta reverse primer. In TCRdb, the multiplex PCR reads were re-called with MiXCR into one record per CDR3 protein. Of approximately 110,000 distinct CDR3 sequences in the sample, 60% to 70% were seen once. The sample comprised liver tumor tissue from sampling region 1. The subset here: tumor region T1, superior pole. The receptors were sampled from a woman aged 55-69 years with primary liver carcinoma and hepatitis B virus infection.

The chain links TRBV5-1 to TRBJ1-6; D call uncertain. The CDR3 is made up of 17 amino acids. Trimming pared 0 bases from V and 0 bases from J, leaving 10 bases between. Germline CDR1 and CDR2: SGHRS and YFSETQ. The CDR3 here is CASSLGGSSSYNSPLHF. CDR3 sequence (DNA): TGCGCCAGCAGCTTGGGCGGCAGTAGCTCCTATAATTCACCCCTCCACTTT.

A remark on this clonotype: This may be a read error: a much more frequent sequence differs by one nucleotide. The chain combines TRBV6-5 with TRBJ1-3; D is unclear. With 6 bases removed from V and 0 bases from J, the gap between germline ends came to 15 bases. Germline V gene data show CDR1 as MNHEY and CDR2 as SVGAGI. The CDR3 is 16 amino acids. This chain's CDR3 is CASRQDAGVSGNTIYF. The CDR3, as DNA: TGTGCCAGCAGGCAGGACGCCGGGGTCTCTGGAAACACCATATATTTT.

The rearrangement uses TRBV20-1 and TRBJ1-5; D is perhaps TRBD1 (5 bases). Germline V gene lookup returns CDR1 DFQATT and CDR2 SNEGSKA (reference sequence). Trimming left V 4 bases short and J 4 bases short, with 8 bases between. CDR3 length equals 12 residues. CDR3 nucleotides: TGCAGTGCTACGGGGGGGAATCAGCCCCAGCATTTT. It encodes CSATGGNQPQHF.

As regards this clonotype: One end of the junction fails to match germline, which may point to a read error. Here the CDR3 DNA reads TGTGCCATCAACCCTCCCGGGGGCTCCTGCGAGCAGTACTTC. Translating it yields CAINPPGGSCEQYF. The chain employs TRBV11-2 and TRBJ2-7; either TRBD1 or TRBD2 may supply D (6 bases each). The germline V gene has CDR1 SGHAT and CDR2 FQNNGV. This CDR3 region has 14 residues.

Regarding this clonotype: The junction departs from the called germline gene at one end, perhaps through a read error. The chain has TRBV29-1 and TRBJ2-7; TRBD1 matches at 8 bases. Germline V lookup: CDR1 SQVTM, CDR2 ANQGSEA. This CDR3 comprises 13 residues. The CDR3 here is CSVAKGQGYERYF. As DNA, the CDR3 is TGCAGCGTAGCCAAAGGACAGGGCTACGAGCGGTACTTC.

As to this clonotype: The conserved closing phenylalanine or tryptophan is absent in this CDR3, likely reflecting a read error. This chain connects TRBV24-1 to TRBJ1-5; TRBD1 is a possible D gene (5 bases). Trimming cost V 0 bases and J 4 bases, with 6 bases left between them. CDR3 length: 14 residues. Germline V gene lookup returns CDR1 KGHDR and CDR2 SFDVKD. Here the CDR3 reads CATSDLHRNQPQHS. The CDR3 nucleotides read TGTGCCACCAGTGATTTGCACAGGAATCAGCCCCAGCATTCT.

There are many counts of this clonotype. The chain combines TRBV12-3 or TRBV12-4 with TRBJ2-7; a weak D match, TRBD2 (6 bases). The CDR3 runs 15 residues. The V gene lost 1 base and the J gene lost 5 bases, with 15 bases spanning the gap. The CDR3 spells CASSLGGGSADEQYF. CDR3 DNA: TGTGCCAGCAGTTTAGGAGGAGGGAGTGCCGACGAGCAGTACTTC.

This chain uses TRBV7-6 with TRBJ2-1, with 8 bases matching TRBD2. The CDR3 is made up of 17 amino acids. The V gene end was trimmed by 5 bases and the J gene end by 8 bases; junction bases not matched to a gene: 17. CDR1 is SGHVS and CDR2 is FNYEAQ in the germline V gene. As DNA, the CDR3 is TGTGCCAGCAGCATTCGTATATCGGGAGGGCGGGGAGATGAGCAGTTCTTC. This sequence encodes CASSIRISGGRGDEQFF.

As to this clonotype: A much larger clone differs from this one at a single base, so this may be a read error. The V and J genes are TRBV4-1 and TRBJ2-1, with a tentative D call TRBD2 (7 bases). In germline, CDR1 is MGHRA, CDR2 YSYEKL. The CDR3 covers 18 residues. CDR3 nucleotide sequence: TGCACCAGCAGCCAAGGTAAAGGGGGACTAAATATCCACAATGAGCAGTTCTTC. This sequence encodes CTSSQGKGGLNIHNEQFF.

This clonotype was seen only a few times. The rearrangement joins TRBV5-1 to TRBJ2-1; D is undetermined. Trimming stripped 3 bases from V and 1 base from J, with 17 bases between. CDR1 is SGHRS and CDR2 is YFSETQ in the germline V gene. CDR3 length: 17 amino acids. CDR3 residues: CASSSMRADLSYNEQFF. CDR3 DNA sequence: TGCGCCAGCAGCTCCATGAGAGCTGATCTATCCTACAATGAGCAGTTCTTC.

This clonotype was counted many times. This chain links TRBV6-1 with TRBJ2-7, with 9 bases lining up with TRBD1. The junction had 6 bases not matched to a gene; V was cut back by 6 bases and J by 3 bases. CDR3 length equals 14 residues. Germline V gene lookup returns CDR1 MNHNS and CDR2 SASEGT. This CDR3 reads CASSRTGEIYEQYF. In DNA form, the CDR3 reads TGTGCCAGCAGCCGGACAGGGGAGATCTACGAGCAGTACTTC.

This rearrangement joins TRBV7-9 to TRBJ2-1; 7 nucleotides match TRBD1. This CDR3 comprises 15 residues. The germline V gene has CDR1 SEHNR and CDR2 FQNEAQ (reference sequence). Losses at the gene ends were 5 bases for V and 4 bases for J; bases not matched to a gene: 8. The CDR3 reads CASSPWTGSYNEQFF. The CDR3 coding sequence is TGTGCCAGCAGCCCGTGGACAGGTTCTTACAATGAGCAGTTCTTC.

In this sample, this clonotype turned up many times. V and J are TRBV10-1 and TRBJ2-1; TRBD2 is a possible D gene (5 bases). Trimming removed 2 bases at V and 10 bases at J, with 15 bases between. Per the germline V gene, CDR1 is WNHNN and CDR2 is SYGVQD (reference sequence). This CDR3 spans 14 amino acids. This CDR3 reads CASSEGPESGEQFF. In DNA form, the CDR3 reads TGCGCCAGCAGTGAGGGACCCGAGAGCGGCGAGCAGTTCTTC.

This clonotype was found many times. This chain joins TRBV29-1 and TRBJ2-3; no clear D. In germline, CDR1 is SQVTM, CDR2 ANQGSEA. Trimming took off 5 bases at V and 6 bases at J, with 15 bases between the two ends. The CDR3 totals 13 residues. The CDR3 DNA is TGCAGCGTTTGGACCCCGTTCGTGGATACGCAGTATTTT. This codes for CSVWTPFVDTQYF.

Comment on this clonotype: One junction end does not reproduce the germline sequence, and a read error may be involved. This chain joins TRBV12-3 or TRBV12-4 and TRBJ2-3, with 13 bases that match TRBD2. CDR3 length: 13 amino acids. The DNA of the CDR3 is TGTACCAGCAGTCCCACCCAGGGACTAGCGGGGAGTTTT. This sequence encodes CTSSPTQGLAGSF.

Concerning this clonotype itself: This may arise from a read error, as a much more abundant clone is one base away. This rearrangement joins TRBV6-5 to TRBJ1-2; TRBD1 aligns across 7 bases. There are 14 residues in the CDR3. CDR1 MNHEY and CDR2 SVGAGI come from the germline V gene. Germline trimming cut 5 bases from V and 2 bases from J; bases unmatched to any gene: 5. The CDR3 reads CASSTSQGNYGYTF. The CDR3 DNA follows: TGTGCCAGCAGTACCTCACAGGGGAACTATGGCTACACCTTC.

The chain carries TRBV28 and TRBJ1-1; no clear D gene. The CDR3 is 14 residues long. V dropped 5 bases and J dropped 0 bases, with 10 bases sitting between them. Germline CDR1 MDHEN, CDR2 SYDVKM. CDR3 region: CASSGSEMNTEAFF. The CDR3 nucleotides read TGTGCCAGCAGTGGAAGTGAGATGAACACTGAAGCTTTCTTT.

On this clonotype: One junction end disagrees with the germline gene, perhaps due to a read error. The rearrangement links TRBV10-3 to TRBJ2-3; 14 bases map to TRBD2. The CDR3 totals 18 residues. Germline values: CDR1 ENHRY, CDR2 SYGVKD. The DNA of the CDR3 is TGTGTCAAGACCGGGACTAGCGGGAGCGGTATTAGCACAGATATGCAGTATTTT. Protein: CVKTGTSGSGISTDMQYF.

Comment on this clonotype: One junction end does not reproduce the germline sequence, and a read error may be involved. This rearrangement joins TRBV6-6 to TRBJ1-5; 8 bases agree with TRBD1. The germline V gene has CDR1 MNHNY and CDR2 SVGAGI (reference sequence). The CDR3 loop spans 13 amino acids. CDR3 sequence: CASCQDRVQPQHF. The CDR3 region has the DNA TGTGCCAGCTGCCAGGACAGGGTTCAGCCCCAACATTTT.

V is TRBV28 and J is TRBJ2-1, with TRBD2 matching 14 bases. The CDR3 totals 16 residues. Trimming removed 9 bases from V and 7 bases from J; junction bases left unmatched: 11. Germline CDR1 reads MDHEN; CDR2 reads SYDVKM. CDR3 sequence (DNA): TGTGCCAGTACCCACAGACTAGCGGGAGGGGGGAATGAGCAGTTCTTC. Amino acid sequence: CASTHRLAGGGNEQFF.

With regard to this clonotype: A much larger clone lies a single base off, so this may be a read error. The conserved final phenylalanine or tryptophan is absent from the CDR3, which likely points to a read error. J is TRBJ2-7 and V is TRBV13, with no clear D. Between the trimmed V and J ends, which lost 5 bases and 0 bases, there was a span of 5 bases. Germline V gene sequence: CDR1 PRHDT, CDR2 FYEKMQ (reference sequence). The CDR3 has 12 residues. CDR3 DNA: TGTGCCAGCAGCCAGGTCTCCTACGAGCAGTACCTC. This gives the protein CASSQVSYEQYL.

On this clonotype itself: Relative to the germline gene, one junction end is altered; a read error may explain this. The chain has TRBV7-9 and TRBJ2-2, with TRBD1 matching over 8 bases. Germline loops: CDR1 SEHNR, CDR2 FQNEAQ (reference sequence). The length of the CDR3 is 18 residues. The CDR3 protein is CANSPSPRGTGDTGELFF. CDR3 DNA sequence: TGTGCCAACAGCCCCTCTCCCCGTGGGACAGGAGACACCGGGGAGCTGTTTTTT.

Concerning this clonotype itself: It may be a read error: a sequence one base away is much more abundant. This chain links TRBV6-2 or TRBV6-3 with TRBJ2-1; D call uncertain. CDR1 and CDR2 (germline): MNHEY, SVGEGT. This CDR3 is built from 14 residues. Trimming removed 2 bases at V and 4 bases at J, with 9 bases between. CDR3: CASSYEGSYNEQFF. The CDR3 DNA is TGTGCCAGCAGTTACGAAGGTAGTTACAATGAGCAGTTCTTC.

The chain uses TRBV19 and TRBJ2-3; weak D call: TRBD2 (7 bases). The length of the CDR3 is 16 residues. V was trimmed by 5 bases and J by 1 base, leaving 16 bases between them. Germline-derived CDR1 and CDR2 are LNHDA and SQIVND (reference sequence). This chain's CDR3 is CASSPRGALGTDTQYF. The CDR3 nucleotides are TGTGCCAGTAGTCCTCGGGGGGCCTTGGGCACAGATACGCAGTATTTT.

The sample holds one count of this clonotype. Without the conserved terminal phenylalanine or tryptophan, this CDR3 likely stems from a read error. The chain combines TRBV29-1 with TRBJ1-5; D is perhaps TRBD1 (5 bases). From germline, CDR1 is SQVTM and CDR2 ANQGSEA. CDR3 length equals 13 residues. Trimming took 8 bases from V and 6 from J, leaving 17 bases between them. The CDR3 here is CSILVSGGQPQHL. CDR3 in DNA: TGCAGCATCTTAGTTTCTGGGGGTCAGCCCCAGCATCTT.

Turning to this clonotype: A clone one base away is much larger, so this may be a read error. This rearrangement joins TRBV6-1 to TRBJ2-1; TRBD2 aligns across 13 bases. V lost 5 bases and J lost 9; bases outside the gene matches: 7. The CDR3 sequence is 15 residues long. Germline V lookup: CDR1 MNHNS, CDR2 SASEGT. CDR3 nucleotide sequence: TGTGCCAGCAGTTGGGGACTAGCGGGATGTAGTGAGCAGTTCTTC. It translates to CASSWGLAGCSEQFF.

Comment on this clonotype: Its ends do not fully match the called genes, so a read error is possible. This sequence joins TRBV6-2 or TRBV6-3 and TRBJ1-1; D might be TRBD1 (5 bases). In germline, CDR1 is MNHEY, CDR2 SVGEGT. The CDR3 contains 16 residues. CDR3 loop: CTSSSPIGVRNIEAFF. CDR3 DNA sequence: TGTACCAGCAGTTCCCCAATAGGGGTTAGGAACATTGAAGCTTTCTTT.

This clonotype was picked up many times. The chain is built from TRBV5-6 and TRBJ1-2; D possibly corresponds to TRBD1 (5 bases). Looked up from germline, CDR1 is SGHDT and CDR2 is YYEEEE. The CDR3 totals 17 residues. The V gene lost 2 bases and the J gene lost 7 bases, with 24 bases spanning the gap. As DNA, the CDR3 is TGTGCCAGCAGCTTACTTGACTTTCACGGGGGTCTTGGTGGCTACACCTTC. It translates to CASSLLDFHGGLGGYTF.

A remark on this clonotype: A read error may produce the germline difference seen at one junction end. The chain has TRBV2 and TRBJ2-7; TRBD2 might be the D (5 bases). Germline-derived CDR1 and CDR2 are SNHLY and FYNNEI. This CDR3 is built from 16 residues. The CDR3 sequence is CASSEVYGKPLYGQYF. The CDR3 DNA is TGTGCCAGCAGTGAAGTATACGGGAAACCCCTTTACGGGCAGTACTTC.